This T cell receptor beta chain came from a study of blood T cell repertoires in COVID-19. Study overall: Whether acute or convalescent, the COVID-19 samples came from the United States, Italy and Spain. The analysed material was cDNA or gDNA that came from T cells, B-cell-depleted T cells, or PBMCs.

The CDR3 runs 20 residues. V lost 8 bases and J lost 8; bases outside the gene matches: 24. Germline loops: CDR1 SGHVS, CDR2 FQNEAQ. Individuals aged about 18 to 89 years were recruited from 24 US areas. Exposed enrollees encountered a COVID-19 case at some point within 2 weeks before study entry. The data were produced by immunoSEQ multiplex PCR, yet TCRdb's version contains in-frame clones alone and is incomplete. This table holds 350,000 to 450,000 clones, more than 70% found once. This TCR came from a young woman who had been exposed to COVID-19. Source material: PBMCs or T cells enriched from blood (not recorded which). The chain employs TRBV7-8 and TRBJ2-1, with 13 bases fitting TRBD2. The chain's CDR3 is CASARRGVPRTSGGLDEQFF. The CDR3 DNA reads TGTGCCAGCGCTCGGAGGGGAGTGCCGAGGACTAGCGGGGGTTTGGATGAGCAGTTCTTC.